This T cell receptor beta chain came from a study of blood T cell repertoires in COVID-19. Study summary: Italy, Spain and the United States were the sources of the convalescent and acute COVID-19 samples.

Original analysis: Amplification of reference gene primers provided the estimated nucleated cell counts. Clones were read by immunoSEQ multiplex PCR, and TCRdb kept only the in-frame ones, dropping some. V, J and clone size reflect that table, while D and trimming were determined from the DNA. The sample lists 150,000 to 190,000 clones, roughly 84% occurring once. The CDR3 length is 15 residues. Germline V gives CDR1 SGHTA, CDR2 FQGNSA. V lost 4 bases and J 0 bases, leaving 10 bases between the germline ends. The sequence was collected from a woman aged 60-75 years with COVID-19, enrolled during active disease. The genes are TRBV7-2 and TRBJ1-3; tentative D call: TRBD1 (5 bases). The sample consisted of peripheral blood. DNA of the CDR3: TGTGCCAGCAGCTACACAGGTTACTCTGGAAACACCATATATTTT. Encoded protein: CASSYTGYSGNTIYF. The full variable domain, in which reference TRBV7-2 and TRBJ1-3 provide the parts outside the CDR3, is GAGVSQSPSNKVTEKGKDVELRCDPISGHTALYWYRQSLGQGLEFLIYFQGNSAPDKSGLPSDRFSAERTGGSVSTLTIQRTQQEDSAVYLCASSYTGYSGNTIYFGEGSWLTVV.